Listed below are T cell receptor beta chains from one sample, sequenced in a study of blood T cell repertoires in COVID-19. Profiling relied on immunoSEQ multiplex PCR, and the TCRdb table lists in-frame clones only, not all of them. The sample consists of around 170,000 clones, about four fifths of them appearing once. What was sequenced was peripheral blood. These receptors all come from a woman in her 70s with COVID-19, enrolled during active disease. The CDR3 runs from the conserved cysteine through the conserved F or W. D genes are given only for firm matches. Expanded clones get a size class; other rows say once, few or many, or leave the size out.

.	TRBV30	.	TRBJ1-1	CAWIQDRTNTEAFF	TGTGCCTGGATTCAGGACAGAACTAACACTGAAGCTTTCTTT
TRBD1	TRBV27	few	TRBJ2-2	CASSTGQVGTGELFF	TGTGCCAGCAGTACAGGACAGGTCGGGACCGGGGAGCTGTTTTTT
.	TRBV7-9	.	TRBJ1-3	CASSFPGTHGNTIYF	TGTGCCAGCAGCTTCCCCGGGACACACGGAAACACCATATATTTT
.	TRBV11-2	.	TRBJ2-7	CASSLISSSYEQYF	TGTGCCAGCAGCTTAATTTCTAGCTCCTACGAGCAGTACTTC
.	TRBV30	.	TRBJ2-5	CAWSRTGKRQETQYF	TGTGCCTGGAGTAGGACGGGGAAACGGCAGGAGACCCAGTACTTC
TRBD1	TRBV18	once	TRBJ1-6	CASSRRQGGSPLHF	TGTGCCAGCTCAAGACGACAGGGAGGTTCACCCCTCCACTTT
.	TRBV30	.	TRBJ1-1	CAWSITGGTEAFF	TGTGCCTGGAGTATCACGGGGGGCACTGAAGCTTTCTTT
TRBD2	TRBV2	.	TRBJ2-1	CASSVSPAGGGNEQFF	TGTGCCAGCAGTGTCAGCCCAGCGGGAGGAGGGAATGAGCAGTTCTTC
TRBD2	TRBV7-2	.	TRBJ2-4	CASSGGSGRRNNIQYF	TGTGCCAGCAGCGGGGGTAGCGGGAGGAGGAACAACATTCAGTACTTC
TRBD2	TRBV10-3	few	TRBJ2-1	CAISEASGSHNEQFF	TGTGCCATCAGTGAGGCTAGCGGGAGCCATAATGAGCAGTTCTTC
TRBD1	TRBV27	.	TRBJ2-5	CASSLLGTGQETQYF	TGTGCCAGCAGTTTGCTGGGGACAGGTCAAGAGACCCAGTACTTC
.	TRBV4-3	once	TRBJ2-1	CASSQDAGRYNEQFF	TGCGCCAGCAGCCAAGACGCAGGGCGATACAATGAGCAGTTCTTC
TRBD1	TRBV11-2	.	TRBJ1-6	CASSLLGQGNSPLHF	TGTGCCAGCAGCTTATTGGGACAGGGGAATTCACCCCTCCACTTT
TRBD1	TRBV4-3	few	TRBJ1-4	CASSQLRDRDEKLFF	TGCGCCAGCAGCCAACTCCGGGACAGGGATGAAAAACTGTTTTTT
.	TRBV28	.	TRBJ2-7	CASSLTGVSYEQYF	TGTGCCAGCAGTTTGACGGGAGTCTCCTACGAGCAGTACTTC
.	TRBV6-6	.	TRBJ2-4	CASSPQSGGGNIQYF	TGTGCCAGCAGTCCACAATCAGGGGGAGGAAACATTCAGTACTTC
.	TRBV7-2	once	TRBJ1-6	CASSLFGQQSPSPLHF	TGTGCCAGCAGCTTATTTGGACAGCAATCCCCCTCACCCCTCCACTTT
.	TRBV28	.	TRBJ1-1	CASSLRSGTEAFF	TGTGCCAGCAGTTTAAGGTCGGGCACTGAAGCTTTCTTT
TRBD2	TRBV3-1/TRBV3-2	.	TRBJ2-1	CASSQDGGLAAAYNEQFF	TGTGCCAGCAGCCAAGATGGAGGACTAGCGGCCGCCTACAATGAGCAGTTCTTC
.	TRBV18	.	TRBJ2-1	CASSPYIGEQFF	TGTGCCAGCTCACCCTATATCGGGGAACAGTTCTTC
.	TRBV4-3	.	TRBJ2-7	CASSAGPAYEQYF	TGCGCCAGCAGCGCGGGACCGGCCTACGAGCAGTACTTC
TRBD2	TRBV11-2	.	TRBJ2-7	CASSLVVGTRAYEQYF	TGTGCCAGCAGCTTAGTTGTCGGGACTAGAGCTTACGAGCAGTACTTC
.	TRBV10-3	.	TRBJ1-5	CAISESLNQPQHF	TGTGCCATCAGTGAGTCCCTCAATCAGCCCCAGCATTTT
.	TRBV28	.	TRBJ2-2	CATQAANTGELFF	TGTGCTACGCAGGCCGCGAACACCGGGGAGCTGTTTTTT
.	TRBV18	.	TRBJ2-7	CASSRGSYEQYF	TGTGCCAGCTCACGAGGTTCCTACGAGCAGTACTTC
.	TRBV7-9	.	TRBJ2-3	CASSRGSGGTDTQYF	TGTGCCAGCAGCCGAGGAAGCGGAGGGACAGATACGCAGTATTTT
.	TRBV2	once	TRBJ2-3	CASSDRSNTDTQYF	TGTGCCAGCAGTGACAGGTCCAACACAGATACGCAGTATTTT
TRBD2	TRBV3-1/TRBV3-2	once	TRBJ2-7	CASSLRGTSGSYEQYF	TGTGCCAGCAGCCTCCGAGGGACTAGCGGGAGCTACGAGCAGTACTTC
TRBD1	TRBV5-4	few	TRBJ1-1	CASSLRQGANTEAFF	TGTGCCAGCAGCTTGAGGCAGGGGGCGAACACTGAAGCTTTCTTT
TRBD1	TRBV6-2/TRBV6-3	.	TRBJ1-2	CASTPGTGRGYTF	TGTGCCAGCACCCCTGGGACAGGCCGTGGCTACACCTTC
TRBD1	TRBV18	few	TRBJ1-6	CASSPGQGTPDNSPLHF	TGTGCCAGCTCACCAGGACAGGGGACGCCGGATAATTCACCCCTCCACTTT
.	TRBV24-1	.	TRBJ2-1	CATSGSGGPYNEQFF	TGTGCCACCAGTGGTTCGGGGGGCCCTTACAATGAGCAGTTCTTC
.	TRBV4-3	.	TRBJ1-2	CASSQERGKGYGYTF	TGCGCCAGCAGCCAAGAAAGGGGGAAGGGCTATGGCTACACCTTC
.	TRBV19	.	TRBJ2-7	CASSLSRTYEQYF	TGTGCCAGTAGTCTGAGTCGAACCTACGAGCAGTACTTC
TRBD1	TRBV12-5	.	TRBJ1-1	CASEQGWFHENTEAFF	TGTGCTAGTGAACAGGGGTGGTTCCATGAGAACACTGAAGCTTTCTTT
.	TRBV24-1	.	TRBJ2-2	CATSADSPHDGELFF	TGTGCCACCAGCGCTGACAGCCCCCACGACGGGGAGCTGTTTTTT
TRBD1	TRBV4-3	once	TRBJ2-1	CASSQDLLGQGSRNEQFF	TGCGCCAGCAGCCAAGATCTACTAGGACAGGGTAGTAGAAATGAGCAGTTCTTC
TRBD1	TRBV5-1	.	TRBJ2-7	CASSRGQGAYEQYF	TGCGCCAGCAGCAGGGGGCAGGGAGCCTACGAGCAGTACTTC
.	TRBV6-5	.	TRBJ1-1	CASSYDIFNTEAFF	TGTGCCAGCAGTTATGACATCTTTAACACTGAAGCTTTCTTT
TRBD2	TRBV30	few	TRBJ2-1	CAWTSGVGEQFF	TGTGCCTGGACTAGCGGCGTAGGAGAGCAGTTCTTC
.	TRBV29-1	.	TRBJ2-5	CSVALRDARYQETQYF	TGCAGCGTTGCCCTTCGAGATGCACGGTACCAAGAGACCCAGTACTTC